This T cell receptor (beta chain) was retrieved from a study of response to subunit inactivated influenza vaccine. From the RT-PCR reads, TCRdb called clonotypes with MiXCR, one entry per CDR3 protein. The table lists about 780,000 distinct CDR3 sequences, 15% to 20% of them singletons. The sample was PBMCs from blood, taken roughly 5 days after vaccination. The source is a man aged 50-59 years who received an inactivated influenza vaccine.

CDR3 nucleotide sequence: TGTGCCAGCAGTTTAGTCGGGAGGGCGAGCGAGCAGTACTTC. It specifies CASSLVGRASEQYF. The rearrangement uses TRBV12-3 or TRBV12-4 and TRBJ2-7, with 8 positions matching TRBD2. CDR3 size: 14 residues. V dropped 1 base and J dropped 6; count of bases not matched to a gene: 5.